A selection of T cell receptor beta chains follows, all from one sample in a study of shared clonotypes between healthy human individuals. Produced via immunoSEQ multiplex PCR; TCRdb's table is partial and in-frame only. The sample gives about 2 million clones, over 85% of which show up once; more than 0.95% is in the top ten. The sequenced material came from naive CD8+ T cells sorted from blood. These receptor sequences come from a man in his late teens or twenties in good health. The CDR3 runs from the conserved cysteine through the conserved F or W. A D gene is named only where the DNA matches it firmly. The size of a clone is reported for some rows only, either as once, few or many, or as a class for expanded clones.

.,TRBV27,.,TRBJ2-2,TGTGCCAGCAGAGAGCAGGGGTTCGGGAACACCGGGGAGCTGTTTTTT,CASREQGFGNTGELFF
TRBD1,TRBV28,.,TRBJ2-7,TGTGCCAGCGGCCAGACAGGGGGCGGGTACGAGCAGTACTTC,CASGQTGGGYEQYF
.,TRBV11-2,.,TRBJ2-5,TGTGCCAGCAGCTTAGATCCCGGGATAGAGACCCAGTACTTC,CASSLDPGIETQYF
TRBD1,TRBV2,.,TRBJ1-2,TGTGCCAGCAGTGATGTGGGACAGGGCTATGGCTACACCTTC,CASSDVGQGYGYTF
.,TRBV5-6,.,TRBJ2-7,TGTGCCAGCAGCTTGTGGTCGAGCTCCTACGAGCAGTACTTC,CASSLWSSSYEQYF
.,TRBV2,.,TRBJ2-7,TGTGCCAGCACCGGGCCGAACTACGAGCAGTACTTC,CASTGPNYEQYF
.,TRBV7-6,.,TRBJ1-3,TGTGCCAGCAGCGCTAACCCACAGGGCTCGGAAAGTGGAAACACCATATATTTT,CASSANPQGSESGNTIYF
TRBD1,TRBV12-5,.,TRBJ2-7,TGTGCTAGTGGTTTGTTAACAGGGGGCTTCGGGGAGCAGTACTTC,CASGLLTGGFGEQYF
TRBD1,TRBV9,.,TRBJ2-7,TGTGCCAGCAGTACCGGGACAGGGGAACTCGAGCAGTACTTC,CASSTGTGELEQYF
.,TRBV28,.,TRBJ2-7,TGTGCCAGCAGTTTGAGTGGAGGGAGCACCTTCTACGAGCAGTACTTC,CASSLSGGSTFYEQYF
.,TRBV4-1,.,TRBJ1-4,TGCGCCAGCAGCCTAAGTTCGACAGCCCCAACTAATGAAAAACTGTTTTTT,CASSLSSTAPTNEKLFF
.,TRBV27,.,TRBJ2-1,TGTGCCAGCAGTTTGTGGCTAGCTGGCAATGAGCAGTTCTTC,CASSLWLAGNEQFF
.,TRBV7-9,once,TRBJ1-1,TGTGCCAGCAGCCCACAAGGGGGTGAAGCTTTCTTT,CASSPQGGEAFF
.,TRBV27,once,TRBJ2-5,TGTGCCAGCAGTTCCTTGGGCGGGTTAGAGACCCAGTACTTC,CASSSLGGLETQYF
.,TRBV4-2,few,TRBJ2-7,TGTGCCAGCAGCCATTCGAACCACGAGCAGTACTTC,CASSHSNHEQYF
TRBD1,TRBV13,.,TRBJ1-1,TGTGCCAGCAGCTTAGGGACAGGGGAAGGAGGTGAAGCTTTCTTT,CASSLGTGEGGEAFF
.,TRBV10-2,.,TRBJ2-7,TGCGCCAGCAGTGAGCTGGGTAACGAGCAGTACTTC,CASSELGNEQYF
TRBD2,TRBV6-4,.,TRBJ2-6,TGTGCCAGAACCGGGACTAGCTTTCTTTTTACCTCTGGGGCCAACGTCCTGACTTTC,CARTGTSFLFTSGANVLTF
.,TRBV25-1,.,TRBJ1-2,TGTGCCAGCAGTACCGGGGCAAACTATGGCTACACCTTC,CASSTGANYGYTF
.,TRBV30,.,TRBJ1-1,TGTGCCTGGAGCCCCGGGGAAGCTGAAGCTTTCTTT,CAWSPGEAEAFF
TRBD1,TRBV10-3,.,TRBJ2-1,TGTGCCATCATGGGACAGTCCAATGAGCAGTTCTTC,CAIMGQSNEQFF
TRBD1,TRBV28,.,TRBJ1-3,TGTGCCAGCAGTTCCAAAGGACAGGGGATCTCCCTTGGAAACACCATATATTTT,CASSSKGQGISLGNTIYF